The present entry profiles one T cell receptor beta chain with its context. Its antigen is not identified. Prepared libraries of TCR beta cDNA carried unique molecular identifiers. TCRdb redid the calling of the PCR reads with MiXCR, one entry per CDR3 protein. In the table there are roughly 800,000 distinct CDR3 sequences, just over 45% of which are singletons. Germline values: CDR1 SEHNR, CDR2 FQNEAQ (reference sequence). This CDR3 spans 14 amino acids. The V end was cut by 5 bases, the J end by 3 bases, with 14 bases between. The data were obtained in a study of post-analysis software for immune sequencing data. Findings and limits, study-wide: Compared with controls, patients had more of about five TRBV segments, including TRBV5-6, TRBV5-1 and TRBV20-1.

The sequencing input was blood. V is TRBV7-9 and J is TRBJ2-7, with D perhaps TRBD2 (6 bases). The source of this sequence is a girl between 5 and 17 years old with multiple sclerosis. CDR3 in amino acids: CASSPGLPDYEQYF. In nucleotides, the CDR3 is TGTGCCAGCAGCCCAGGACTACCTGACTACGAGCAGTACTTC.